The present TCR beta chain was sequenced within a study of T cells in localized non-small cell lung cancer. The protocol was immunoSEQ multiplex PCR, while the TCRdb copy is restricted to in-frame clones and leaves out a portion. The sample consists of 70,000 to 75,000 clones, about 81% of them appearing once. This clone was counted between two and nine times. Its antigen is unknown. Study-wide points: Detection in adjacent lung was observed for a median around 59 of the top 100 tumor clones. Heterogeneity remains possible because sequencing was limited to only one tumor region.

This clonotype was obtained from a female donor older than 55 with stage I lung adenocarcinoma. The specimen comprised peripheral blood, sampled before any cancer treatment.

The CDR3 reads CASSDSGTGDEKLFF. The CDR3 DNA follows: TGTGCCAGCAGCGATTCCGGGACAGGGGACGAAAAACTGTTTTTT. The chain has TRBV5-4 and TRBJ1-4; 10 bases map to TRBD1. The CDR3 spans 15 residues. Germline CDR1 and CDR2: SGHNT and YYREEE (reference sequence). The trim removed 4 bases at V and 8 bases at J, leaving 8 bases unmatched.